These T cell receptor beta chains were read from a single sample in a study of blood T cell repertoires in COVID-19. TCRdb keeps only in-frame clones here, not all; method: immunoSEQ multiplex PCR. This sample has 300,000 to 450,000 clones, with around 90% found just once. The sequenced sample was peripheral blood. The receptors here all came from a woman aged 60-70 years with COVID-19, enrolled during active disease. Both conserved end residues are part of each CDR3. The D gene is left open where the match is weak. The size entry is marked missing in some rows and otherwise reads once, few, many or a size class.

clone size	D gene	J gene	V gene	CDR3 protein	CDR3 DNA
.	TRBD1	TRBJ2-4	TRBV10-3	CASGQGLTKNIQYF	TGTGCCAGTGGACAGGGGTTAACCAAAAACATTCAGTACTTC
.	.	TRBJ1-2	TRBV7-8	CASSLTQGYGYTF	TGTGCCAGCAGCTTAACACAGGGATATGGCTACACCTTC
.	TRBD2	TRBJ2-7	TRBV5-4	CASSGGLAGSVQYF	TGTGCCAGCAGCGGGGGACTAGCGGGATCAGTGCAGTACTTC
.	TRBD1	TRBJ2-7	TRBV5-1	CASSDGQGAPYEQYF	TGCGCCAGCAGCGATGGACAGGGGGCTCCCTACGAGCAGTACTTC
once	.	TRBJ1-3	TRBV5-4	CASSNGAGRSGNTIYF	TGTGCCAGCAGCAATGGGGCAGGGCGCTCTGGAAACACCATATATTTT
few	.	TRBJ1-2	TRBV6-5	CASRVHRDTNYGYTF	TGTGCCAGCAGGGTCCACCGGGACACCAACTATGGCTACACCTTC
.	.	TRBJ2-2	TRBV5-6	CASSPLLGQNTGELFF	TGTGCCAGCAGCCCGCTATTGGGACAGAACACCGGGGAGCTGTTTTTT
.	.	TRBJ1-2	TRBV12-3/TRBV12-4	CASRRGGNYGYTF	TGTGCCAGCCGAAGGGGAGGTAACTATGGCTACACCTTC
.	TRBD1	TRBJ1-3	TRBV7-9	CASRQDRGLGNTIYF	TGTGCCAGCAGACAAGACAGGGGTCTGGGAAACACCATATATTTT
.	TRBD1	TRBJ1-5	TRBV5-5	CASSLAPGQGSQPQHF	TGTGCCAGCAGCTTGGCCCCGGGACAGGGGAGTCAGCCCCAGCATTTT
.	.	TRBJ2-1	TRBV7-7	CASSLGGGNNEQFF	TGTGCTAGCAGCTTAGGGGGAGGTAACAATGAGCAGTTCTTC
.	.	TRBJ2-5	TRBV3-1/TRBV3-2	CASSQATGRGETQYF	TGTGCCAGCAGCCAAGCGACGGGCCGGGGGGAGACCCAGTACTTC